This TCR beta chain emerged from a study of shared clonotypes between healthy human individuals (dated by TCRdb to 2020 to 2021). Regarding the research as a whole: A couple of women and a few men aged 18 to 49 years were included in the cohort. For each donor, three plates each were used for CD4 naive and CD4 memory, two plates were used for CD8 naive, and one plate was used for CD8 memory. Blood TCR repertoires of five healthy adults were deeply sequenced to estimate repertoire size and the extent of clonotype sharing between individuals. To increase sequencing depth and limit assay-specific biases, TCR repertoire library preparation and sequencing were carried out by different laboratories using diverse techniques. Leukapheresis yielded between about 0.94 and 9.5 billion PBMCs per donor.

Overall study outcomes, separate from this receptor: About 5% of naive CD4, 3.5% of naive CD8, around 2.3% of memory CD4, and 0.35% to 0.5% of memory CD8 clonotypes were shared across several donors. Sampling was limited to blood, and TCR repertoires in tissue likely differ from TCR repertoires in blood. Naive subsets generally had larger estimated clonotype richness than memory subsets did. Compared with non-shared clonotypes, the clonotypes found in all four sorted-subset donors had higher generation probabilities. Because the study included only a small number of donors, the genetic and exposure-history diversity represented was limited. Pairwise subsampling led to the expectation that sequencing depth would affect the degree of clonotype sharing among donors. Incomplete sequencing was indicated by rarefaction of sorted-subset datasets, despite the large sequencing depth.

The donors were healthy, HIV-negative adults who had no recently reported acute infections or vaccinations. Every donor was a Caucasian adult living in Nashville, Tennessee, USA. CD4+ T cells were enriched by magnetic negative selection; naive cells were then positively selected on CD45RA, and the negative fraction formed the memory subset. After blood collection by leukapheresis, PBMCs were isolated using Ficoll-Histopaque density gradient centrifugation and then cryopreserved in the vapor phase of liquid nitrogen. Analytical flow cytometry was used to check the purity and quantity of each magnetically sorted T cell population. Genomic DNA was isolated from each sorted fraction and quantified by UV absorbance on a Nanodrop 2000c. This clone was recorded a few times. What antigen it recognizes has not been identified. No base-level quality is on record; no much larger clone is a single base apart.

V lost 4 bases and J lost 4 bases, and the count of bases not matched to a germline gene is 8. From the cysteine through the phenylalanine, the CDR3 covers 15 amino acids. Only the CDR3 portion is preserved as DNA: 45 bases, with reading frame beginning at the first base. Looking up the germline V gene yields CDR1 MNHEY and CDR2 SVGAGI. TCR CDR3 regions were amplified from genomic DNA by multiplex PCR using the deep immunoSEQ assay. Genomic DNA extracted from each cell subset was distributed evenly over all wells of several immunoSEQ 96-well plates, and each plate served as one replicate. For sorted subsets, roughly 200 ng genomic DNA, equal to about 30,000 T cell genomes, was loaded into each replicate PCR. Purified libraries were quantified with a Qubit 3.0 fluorometer, sized on a Bioanalyzer 2100, and re-quantified with the KAPA Library Quantification kit. Every immunoSEQ 96-well plate was sequenced on a dedicated single-read 150-cycle Illumina NextSeq 550 flow cell. As for the authors' bioinformatics: The immunoSEQ output contained only junctional sequences without quality scores, so filtering could not match that applied to full-length reads. To assign V/J genes and CDR3, sequences were annotated against IMGT germline references using PyIR, a Python wrapper for IgBLAST v1.9. Reads were removed for weak V/J assignments (E-value above 1e-6), missing CDR3, stop codons, out-of-frame junctions, or ambiguous translated residues. V3J clonotypes were defined as sequences sharing the same inferred V gene, J gene, and CDR3 amino acid sequence. The percentage overlap between two repertoires was calculated by dividing the number of shared unique clonotypes by the size of the smaller repertoire. RTK rarefaction, the Chao1 estimator, and Recon v2.1 estimates of unobserved clonotypes were used to assess repertoire richness. Generation probabilities for all TCRbeta clonotypes obtained by the gDNA method from four donors were computed using OLGA. TCRdb took this table from immuneACCESS and kept in-frame rearrangements with V and J called. Such tables lack part of the clones; where checked against another copy, unresolved V genes explain under half of the gap, and the rest is unexplained. The V and J calls and clone size were taken over from that table, and D and trimming were inferred from the DNA. This sample has approximately 940,000 clones in its table, and around 80% of those were observed once. The leading ten clones occupy around 1.5% of the sample.

Input material: memory CD4+ T cells sorted from blood. The cell subset or site label, as the study defines it: CD45RA-negative fraction. The sequence was obtained from a man between 18 and 35 years old in good health. The chain couples TRBV6-5 to TRBJ1-1, with 8 bases in between that match TRBD1. At the DNA level, the sequence is TGTGCCAGCAGTTTACGGACAGGGACTACCACTGAAGCTTTCTTT. It is translated as CASSLRTGTTTEAFF.